The clone carrying this TCR beta chain showed up just a few times. Produced via immunoSEQ multiplex PCR; TCRdb's table is partial and in-frame only. Seen here are about 190,000 clones, roughly nine tenths observed once, and the top ten hold around 7%. Trimming removed 6 bases from V and 1 base from J, with 9 bases in between. This CDR3 has 13 residues. Germline V gene data show CDR1 as LNHDA and CDR2 as SQIVND (reference sequence). The sample comes from a study of blood T cell repertoires in COVID-19. Study context: Material from acute and convalescent COVID-19 was sourced from the United States, Italy and Spain.

The receptor's source is a man aged 35 to 55 with acute or convalescent COVID-19. The sample comprised peripheral blood. The V and J genes are TRBV19 and TRBJ1-1; D uncertain. CDR3 in DNA: TGTGCCAGTAGGCGGGAGGGGAACACTGAAGCTTTCTTT. This sequence encodes CASRREGNTEAFF.